This T cell receptor beta chain was profiled in a study of cytomegalovirus exposure and HLA in healthy donors. Nominally healthy donors were sampled, though unrecorded immune exposures were likely. PCR amplification relied on 60 Vbeta primers (plus 13 Jbeta primers). Generated by immunoSEQ multiplex PCR, the TCRdb table keeps only in-frame clones and is missing some. This sample has under 90,000 clones; about 71% occur once, and the top ten carry 7.2%. The V and J ends lost 8 bases and 0 bases, in that order; junction bases with no gene match: 5. Germline-derived CDR1 and CDR2 are SNHLY and FYNNEI. This CDR3 is 14 amino acids long.

Sample: PBMCs. V gene TRBV2 combines with J gene TRBJ2-7; 9 nucleotides line up with TRBD2. This TCR was recovered from a woman aged 40 to 50 in good health and CMV-seronegative. The CDR3 spells CASLAGVSSYEQYF. CDR3 DNA: TGTGCCAGCTTAGCGGGAGTCTCCTCCTACGAGCAGTACTTC.